The next 27 T cell receptor beta chains were all read from a single sample in a study of blood T cells in healthy people across ages. Primers used in a second PCR of roughly 6 to 11 cycles were a sample-barcoded 5' primer and a J-beta primer mix. TCRdb reprocessed the 5' RACE reads via MiXCR and lists one record per CDR3 protein. The repertoire consists of some 900,000 distinct CDR3 sequences, with 48% occurring once and the leading ten covering around an eighth. The sample was blood. Receptor source: a man under 40 in good health.

The genes are TRBV3-1 and TRBJ2-5, with TRBD2 identical over 9 bases. Germline values: CDR1 LGHDT, CDR2 YNNKEL (reference sequence). The CDR3 sequence is 16 residues long. J gave up 0 bases and V 2 bases, and 4 bases lay outside the gene matches. The CDR3 is CASSQLQRGDQETQYF. CDR3 sequence (DNA): TGTGCCAGCAGCCAACTCCAGCGGGGGGACCAAGAGACCCAGTACTTC.

This clonotype was counted only a few times. A much larger clone differs from this one at a single base, so this may be a read error. The DNA for the CDR3 is TGTGCTAGGGGGAAGACGGGTACGCAGTATTTT. Its protein product is CARGKTGTQYF. The rearrangement uses TRBV12-5 and TRBJ2-3; D is unclear. Germline V CDR1 and CDR2: LGHNT, FRNRAP. The CDR3 has 11 amino acids. V lost 9 bases and J lost 8, with 12 bases in between.

The V and J genes are TRBV7-9 and TRBJ2-5; 7 nucleotides agree with TRBD1. The CDR3 runs to 18 residues. The trim removed 1 base at V and 0 bases at J, leaving 11 bases unmatched. Germline V lookup: CDR1 SEHNR, CDR2 FQNEAQ (reference sequence). CDR3 residues: CASSLGVWDRSNQETQYF. CDR3 coding DNA: TGTGCCAGCAGCTTAGGTGTCTGGGACAGAAGTAACCAAGAGACCCAGTACTTC.

In its sample, this clonotype was seen a few times. The chain joins TRBV24-1 to TRBJ2-1, with TRBD1 identical over 7 bases. Trimming took 3 bases from V and 2 from J; bases not matched to a gene: 3. CDR3 length: 15 amino acids. Germline V lookup: CDR1 KGHDR, CDR2 SFDVKD. CDR3 region: CATSDGDSPYNEQFF. The DNA for the CDR3 is TGTGCCACCAGTGATGGGGACAGCCCCTACAATGAGCAGTTCTTC.

This clonotype was found a few times. A much larger clone sits a single nucleotide away, making a read error possible. The chain employs TRBV3-1 and TRBJ2-4; D is uncertain. The V end was cut by 1 base, the J end by 1 base, with 11 bases between. Germline V gene sequence: CDR1 LGHDT, CDR2 YNNKEL (reference sequence). This CDR3 region has 16 residues. As DNA, the CDR3 is TGTGCCAGCAGCCAAGTCGCCGGTGGGGCCAAAAACATTCAGTACTTC. Amino acid sequence: CASSQVAGGAKNIQYF.

The rearrangement joins TRBV7-8 to TRBJ2-7; the D gene is possibly TRBD2 (6 bases). V was trimmed by 4 bases and J by 5 bases, leaving 33 bases between them. Per the germline V gene, CDR1 is SGHVS and CDR2 is FQNEAQ. The CDR3 runs to 20 residues. CDR3 loop: CASSSEGEFPLATIVDEQYF. Written as DNA, the CDR3 is TGTGCCAGCAGCTCCGAAGGGGAGTTCCCTCTAGCGACAATAGTTGACGAGCAGTACTTC.

This clonotype was picked up a small number of times. The rearrangement links TRBV25-1 to TRBJ1-4, with 8 bases aligning to TRBD1. Germline V gene lookup returns CDR1 MGHDK and CDR2 SYGVNS. Unmatched junction bases numbered 8, after V lost 6 bases and J lost 8 bases. The CDR3 extends over 14 amino acids. The CDR3 DNA follows: TGTGCCAGCAGCCAACAGGGGGGAGAGGAAAAACTGTTTTTT. The encoded protein is CASSQQGGEEKLFF.

This clonotype was recorded a few times. The chain combines TRBV6-2 or TRBV6-3 with TRBJ2-7; D tentatively reads TRBD1 or TRBD2 (5 bases each). The last part of the DNA fits TRBJ2-5 better; the J call may be wrong. The germline V gene encodes CDR1 MNHEY and CDR2 SVGEGT. The CDR3 is made up of 14 amino acids. The CDR3 protein is CASSPLGTPETQYF. The CDR3 bases are TGTGCCAGCAGTCCGCTCGGGACCCCAGAGACCCAGTACTTC.

Worth noting for this clonotype: Just one base apart from a much larger clone, this may be a read error. The chain has TRBV6-5 and TRBJ2-5; D call uncertain. The CDR3 totals 14 residues. CDR1 and CDR2 from the germline V gene are MNHEY and SVGAGI. Here the CDR3 DNA reads TGTGTCAGCAGTTACTCACCTAACGGAGAGACCCAGTACTTC. Encoded protein: CVSSYSPNGETQYF.

V and J are TRBV9 and TRBJ2-7; D is perhaps TRBD2 (6 bases). Between the trimmed V and J ends, which lost 1 base and 8 bases, there was a span of 13 bases. CDR1 is SGDLS and CDR2 is YYNGEE in the germline V gene. This CDR3 is built from 13 residues. The CDR3 here is CASSVTGVAQQYF. In nucleotides, the CDR3 is TGTGCCAGCAGCGTAACGGGGGTGGCACAGCAGTACTTC. Complete variable domain (other parts from reference TRBV9 and TRBJ2-7): DSGVTQTPKHLITATGQRVTLRCSPRSGDLSVYWYQQSLDQGLQFLIQYYNGEERAKGNILERFSAQQFPDLHSELNLSSLELGDSALYFCASSVTGVAQQYFGPGTRLTVT.

V usage is TRBV6-5 and J usage is TRBJ2-3, with 7 bases that match TRBD2. V dropped 5 bases and J dropped 10; count of bases not matched to a gene: 6. This CDR3 comprises 12 residues. Per the germline V gene, CDR1 is MNHEY and CDR2 is SVGAGI. CDR3 region: CASSGSGEAQYF. The CDR3 DNA reads TGTGCCAGCAGTGGGAGCGGGGAGGCGCAGTATTTT.

The gene calls are TRBV9 and TRBJ1-4, with TRBD1 identical over 8 bases. Germline V gene sequence: CDR1 SGDLS, CDR2 YYNGEE. V gave up 3 bases and J gave up 6 bases; unmatched junction bases: 7. This CDR3 has 15 residues. The CDR3 DNA reads TGTGCCAGCAGCGCCCAGGGGGCGACCCATGAAAAACTGTTTTTT. Encoded protein: CASSAQGATHEKLFF.

The chain has TRBV4-2 and TRBJ2-1, with D hard to call. The CDR3 totals 12 residues. V was cut by 0 bases and J by 13 bases, with 10 bases left in between. CDR1 and CDR2 from the germline V gene are LGHNA and YNFKEQ. CDR3 sequence reads: CASSQDLETQFF. CDR3 in DNA: TGTGCCAGCAGCCAAGATTTAGAGACCCAGTTCTTC.

A few counts support this clonotype. V gene TRBV12-3 or TRBV12-4 combines with J gene TRBJ2-2; TRBD1 matches at 7 bases. The CDR3 has 15 amino acids. Trimming took 6 bases from V and 0 from J; bases not matched to a gene: 4. The CDR3 DNA follows: TGTGCCAGCAGGAGGGACAGATCGAACACCGGGGAGCTGTTTTTT. Translated, it gives CASRRDRSNTGELFF.

The chain joins TRBV6-5 to TRBJ2-2; no clear D gene. Trimming took off 8 bases at V and 7 bases at J, with 8 bases between the two ends. The CDR3 consists of 11 residues. The germline V gene has CDR1 MNHEY and CDR2 SVGAGI. The CDR3 DNA follows: TGTGCCAGCCTCTTAGGCGGGGAGCTGTTTTTT. Its protein is CASLLGGELFF.

The V gene is TRBV27, the J gene TRBJ2-3; D gene unclear. This CDR3 region has 14 residues. Germline V gives CDR1 MNHEY, CDR2 SMNVEV (reference sequence). Trimming stripped 6 bases from V and 1 base from J, with 11 bases between. Here the CDR3 DNA reads TGTGCCAGCAGCTTAGAGGTTGGCACAGATACGCAGTATTTT. As protein: CASSLEVGTDTQYF.

The gene calls are TRBV6-1 and TRBJ1-1; D remains ambiguous. V shed 4 bases and J shed 3 bases, with 15 bases lying between them. In germline, CDR1 is MNHNS, CDR2 SASEGT. There are 15 residues in the CDR3. CDR3 in amino acids: CASSGVLRVHTEAFF. The CDR3 nucleotides read TGTGCCAGCAGTGGAGTTTTGAGGGTTCACACTGAAGCTTTCTTT.

This sequence joins TRBV7-9 and TRBJ2-7, with 8 bases that match TRBD1. The germline gives CDR1 SEHNR, CDR2 FQNEAQ (reference sequence). J lost 4 bases, V lost 5 bases, and 7 bases had no gene match. The CDR3 is made up of 14 amino acids. The CDR3: CASSKSDREYEQYF. The DNA of the CDR3 is TGTGCCAGCAGCAAATCGGACAGGGAGTACGAGCAGTACTTC.

This clonotype was recorded a few times. The chain recombines TRBV29-1 with TRBJ2-5; D possibly matches TRBD1 or TRBD2 (5 bases each). This CDR3 has 13 residues. Trimming took off 4 bases at V and 5 bases at J, with 14 bases between the two ends. CDR1 and CDR2 from the germline V gene are SQVTM and ANQGSEA. The CDR3 loop reads CSVGDPQMETQYF. The DNA of the CDR3 is TGCAGCGTTGGGGACCCCCAGATGGAGACCCAGTACTTC.

Only a few counts were recorded for this clonotype. CDR3 in amino acids: CASSQDGRTEAFF. Here the CDR3 DNA reads TGTGCCAGCAGCCAAGACGGCAGGACTGAAGCTTTCTTT. The gene calls are TRBV3-1 and TRBJ1-1; no firm D call. The CDR3 loop spans 13 amino acids. Between the trimmed V and J ends, which lost 0 bases and 5 bases, there was a span of 7 bases. CDR1 and CDR2 from the germline V gene are LGHDT and YNNKEL (reference sequence).

This clonotype was found a few times. The genes are TRBV15 and TRBJ2-2, with D possibly matching TRBD2 (6 bases). The CDR3 runs 15 residues. The germline CDR1 and CDR2 sequences are LNHNV and YYDKDF (reference sequence). The germline V and J ends were trimmed by 0 bases and 6 bases, with 11 bases remaining between them. The CDR3 nucleotides read TGTGCCACCAGCAGAGATCTCGCGGGGTCCGGGGAGCTGTTTTTT. It encodes CATSRDLAGSGELFF.

J is TRBJ1-2 and V is TRBV6-1; no clear D. The CDR3 is 16 residues long. Deletions cut 0 bases from V and 0 bases from J, with 11 bases between. CDR1 and CDR2 from the germline V gene are MNHNS and SASEGT. In nucleotides, the CDR3 is TGTGCCAGCAGTGAAGCCCCAACGGTCTCTAACTATGGCTACACCTTC. Protein product: CASSEAPTVSNYGYTF.

The CDR3 DNA reads as TGCAGCGTTGAAGATAAGGGGACAGATACGCAGTATTTT. Amino acids: CSVEDKGTDTQYF. V usage is TRBV29-1 and J usage is TRBJ2-3, with D perhaps matching TRBD1 (5 bases). V lost 0 bases and J lost 3, with 7 bases in between. The V gene's germline CDR1 is SQVTM and CDR2 ANQGSEA. The CDR3 consists of 13 residues.

The genes are TRBV28 and TRBJ1-5; 7 nucleotides match TRBD1. The length of the CDR3 is 16 residues. Trimming removed 3 bases from V and 2 bases from J; junction bases left unmatched: 7. Germline assignment: CDR1 MDHEN and CDR2 SYDVKM. The CDR3 region has the DNA TGTGCCAGCAGTTTCCAGGGGGAAGGAGGCAATCAGCCCCAGCATTTT. Translation gives CASSFQGEGGNQPQHF.

The CDR3 spells CASSSDRKPYNEQFF. Here the CDR3 DNA reads TGTGCCAGCAGCTCCGACAGGAAGCCTTACAATGAGCAGTTCTTC. The chain recombines TRBV12-3 or TRBV12-4 with TRBJ2-1; perhaps TRBD1 as D (6 bases). Trimming removed 6 bases at V and 4 bases at J, with 16 bases between. The CDR3 has 15 amino acids.

As for this clonotype: Its ends do not fully match the called genes, so a read error is possible. This chain joins TRBV7-9 and TRBJ2-1; 8 bases are shared with TRBD1. The germline V gene encodes CDR1 SEHNR and CDR2 FQNEAQ (reference sequence). The CDR3 loop spans 11 amino acids. DNA for the CDR3: TGTGCCACTACAGGGGGTAATGCGCAGTTCTTC. The encoded protein is CATTGGNAQFF.

The chain has TRBV6-5 and TRBJ2-7; 7 nucleotides line up with TRBD2. Germline lookup yields CDR1 MNHEY and CDR2 SVGAGI. This CDR3 has 17 amino acids. V lost 4 bases, J lost 8 bases, and 20 bases stayed unmatched. The CDR3 DNA reads TGTGCCAGCAGTTCGGAGAGATCCGGGACTACCCGCGCCAAGCAGTACTTC. Amino acids: CASSSERSGTTRAKQYF.